One and the same sample provided the 29 T cell receptor beta chains below, sequenced in a study of PD-L1 blockade in urothelial cancer. The assay was immunoSEQ multiplex PCR, and TCRdb's table has in-frame clones only and misses some. Of tens of thousands of clones in the sample, around 82% are singletons; the top ten hold around 16%. Sample time point: pretreatment peripheral blood. Sequenced here: PBMCs, sampled around atezolizumab (anti-PD-L1) treatment. The receptor source for this set is a man aged 55 to 70 with urothelial cancer.

The rearrangement joins TRBV6-5 to TRBJ2-7; 8 bases align to TRBD2. CDR1 is MNHEY, CDR2 SVGAGI, per germline. The length of the CDR3 is 14 residues. J gave up 5 bases and V 5 bases, and 8 bases lay outside the gene matches. CDR3 residues: CASSRSGRRDEQYF. DNA of the CDR3: TGTGCCAGCAGTCGAAGCGGGAGAAGGGACGAGCAGTACTTC.

The chain couples TRBV27 to TRBJ1-5; 9 bases match TRBD1. This CDR3 is built from 15 residues. Germline V gene lookup returns CDR1 MNHEY and CDR2 SMNVEV (reference sequence). With 5 bases clipped from V and 6 bases from J, the junction kept 8 bases outside the gene matches. The CDR3 region has the DNA TGTGCCAGCAGTATACAGGGGGCGAGGGGTCAGCCCCAGCATTTT. The encoded protein is CASSIQGARGQPQHF.

The gene calls are TRBV28 and TRBJ2-1, with D perhaps TRBD1 (7 bases). Looked up from germline, CDR1 is MDHEN and CDR2 is SYDVKM. The CDR3 has 14 amino acids. V gave up 5 bases and J gave up 5 bases, with 13 bases separating them. Written as DNA, the CDR3 is TGTGCCAGCAGTCGGCGGGACAGCCACAATGAGCAGTTCTTC. The encoded protein is CASSRRDSHNEQFF.

In its sample, this clone was seen once. The chain recombines TRBV19 with TRBJ2-1, with D uncertain. Germline V gene lookup returns CDR1 LNHDA and CDR2 SQIVND (reference sequence). Trimming cost V 3 bases and J 4 bases, with 10 bases left between them. This CDR3 spans 14 amino acids. CDR3 in DNA: TGTGCCAGTAGTATTGTCGCAGAATACAATGAGCAGTTCTTC. The encoded protein is CASSIVAEYNEQFF. Full variable domain (missing parts from reference TRBV19 and TRBJ2-1): DGGITQSPKYLFRKEGQNVTLSCEQNLNHDAMYWYRQDPGQGLRLIYYSQIVNDFQKGDIAEGYSVSREKKESFPLTVTSAQKNPTAFYLCASSIVAEYNEQFFGPGTRLTVL.

This clone came up a few times. This sequence joins TRBV4-3 and TRBJ2-1, with D possibly matching TRBD1 (6 bases). This CDR3 region has 13 residues. The germline gives CDR1 LGHNA, CDR2 YSLEER. The V end was cut by 3 bases, the J end by 9 bases, with 12 bases between. CDR3 sequence reads: CASSQGASGEQFF. CDR3 DNA: TGCGCCAGCAGCCAGGGGGCCTCGGGTGAGCAGTTCTTC.

The chain combines TRBV7-9 with TRBJ2-1; TRBD2 matches at 7 bases. CDR3 size: 13 residues. Germline loops: CDR1 SEHNR, CDR2 FQNEAQ (reference sequence). V shed 5 bases and J 8 bases; nucleotides not matched to a gene: 6. CDR3 residues: CASSPTGGHEQFF. DNA of the CDR3: TGTGCCAGCAGCCCCACGGGGGGACATGAGCAGTTCTTC. The variable domain in full, completed from reference TRBV7-9 and TRBJ2-1, reads DTGVSQNPRHKITKRGQNVTFRCDPISEHNRLYWYRQTLGQGPEFLTYFQNEAQLEKSRLLSDRFSAERPKGSFSTLEIQRTEQGDSAMYLCASSPTGGHEQFFGPGTRLTVL.

J is TRBJ2-1 and V is TRBV28; 11 bases fit TRBD2. The CDR3 contains 18 residues. V lost 6 bases, J lost 7 bases, and 17 bases stayed unmatched. CDR1 and CDR2 (germline): MDHEN, SYDVKM. CDR3 sequence reads: CASRPPWTLAGDRNEQFF. DNA of the CDR3: TGTGCCAGCAGACCACCATGGACACTAGCGGGAGATAGGAATGAGCAGTTCTTC.

The rearrangement uses TRBV5-1 and TRBJ1-1; maybe TRBD1 (6 bases). Germline CDR1 SGHRS, CDR2 YFSETQ. CDR3 size: 15 residues. V lost 0 bases, J lost 0 bases, and 9 bases lay in between. As DNA, the CDR3 is TGCGCCAGCAGCTTGGCTCAGGGGATGAACACTGAAGCTTTCTTT. Its translation: CASSLAQGMNTEAFF.

This chain connects TRBV27 to TRBJ2-7, with no clear D. V was trimmed by 0 bases and J by 3 bases, leaving 9 bases between them. CDR3 size: 14 residues. Germline V gene data show CDR1 as MNHEY and CDR2 as SMNVEV (reference sequence). The CDR3 loop is CASSLSRQFYEQYF. The CDR3 region has the DNA TGTGCCAGCAGTTTATCGAGGCAATTCTACGAGCAGTACTTC.

This clone has only a few counts. The genes are TRBV30 and TRBJ1-5, with unresolved D. V was clipped by 2 bases and J by 6 bases, with 14 bases between them. Looked up from germline, CDR1 is GTSNPN and CDR2 is SVGIG (reference sequence). The CDR3 is 14 amino acids. The CDR3 DNA reads as TGTGCCTGGAGTAGCGGGGAGCAAGGTCAGCCCCAGCATTTT. It yields the protein CAWSSGEQGQPQHF.

V is TRBV19 and J is TRBJ2-7, with D unclear. CDR3 length: 17 amino acids. Deletions cut 1 base from V and 0 bases from J, with 16 bases between. Germline V gene lookup returns CDR1 LNHDA and CDR2 SQIVND (reference sequence). CDR3 nucleotides: TGTGCCAGTAGTATAGGGTTTGCGGAGATTCCCTCCTACGAGCAGTACTTC. Protein sequence: CASSIGFAEIPSYEQYF. The complete variable domain, with remaining parts taken from reference TRBV19 and TRBJ2-7, reads DGGITQSPKYLFRKEGQNVTLSCEQNLNHDAMYWYRQDPGQGLRLIYYSQIVNDFQKGDIAEGYSVSREKKESFPLTVTSAQKNPTAFYLCASSIGFAEIPSYEQYFGPGTRLTVT.

The table lists this clone with a count of one. The genes are TRBV28 and TRBJ2-5; 11 bases match TRBD2. V shed 0 bases and J 5 bases; nucleotides not matched to a gene: 2. The CDR3 is made up of 15 amino acids. Per germline, CDR1 MDHEN and CDR2 SYDVKM. CDR3 protein: CASSLWGLAAETQYF. Written as DNA, the CDR3 is TGTGCCAGCAGTTTATGGGGACTAGCGGCGGAGACCCAGTACTTC. Using reference TRBV28 and TRBJ2-5 for the parts outside the CDR3, the full variable domain is DVKVTQSSRYLVKRTGEKVFLECVQDMDHENMFWYRQDPGLGLRLIYFSYDVKMKEKGDIPEGYSVSREKKERFSLILESASTNQTSMYLCASSLWGLAAETQYFGPGTRLLVL.

V usage is TRBV5-4 and J usage is TRBJ2-4; TRBD2 matches at 8 bases. The J segment lost 3 bases and the V segment lost 3 bases, leaving 5 bases of the junction unmatched. From germline, CDR1 is SGHNT and CDR2 YYREEE (reference sequence). The CDR3 is made up of 15 amino acids. CDR3 in DNA: TGTGCCAGCAGCTCTGCGGGGGGACTCAAAAACATTCAGTACTTC. Its translation: CASSSAGGLKNIQYF.

The chain joins TRBV28 to TRBJ1-3, with a tentative D call TRBD1 (6 bases). The CDR3 is made up of 17 amino acids. Looked up from germline, CDR1 is MDHEN and CDR2 is SYDVKM. The ends were cut back, 5 bases at V and 0 bases at J, with 17 bases in the middle. CDR3: CASSPPRTVLSGNTIYF. The CDR3 bases are TGTGCCAGCAGTCCCCCCAGGACAGTACTCTCTGGAAACACCATATATTTT.

This chain joins TRBV11-3 and TRBJ2-4; no reliable D call. Trimming took off 4 bases at V and 0 bases at J, with 10 bases between the two ends. Germline-derived CDR1 and CDR2 are SGHNT and YENEEA. The CDR3 sequence is 15 residues long. The CDR3 DNA sequence: TGTGCCAGCAGCTGTAGGAGAGGAGCCAAAAACATTCAGTACTTC. This translates into CASSCRRGAKNIQYF.

The chain employs TRBV7-6 and TRBJ2-7, with a tentative D call TRBD1 (5 bases). CDR1 and CDR2 (germline): SGHVS, FNYEAQ. CDR3 length: 15 residues. Trimming removed 5 bases at V and 4 bases at J, with 18 bases between. The CDR3 here is CASSKLAGIGYEQYF. DNA for the CDR3: TGTGCCAGCAGCAAGCTCGCAGGGATCGGGTACGAGCAGTACTTC.

The J gene is TRBJ2-7, the V gene TRBV5-4, with a possible D match to TRBD2 (6 bases). Germline V CDR1 and CDR2: SGHNT, YYREEE (reference sequence). The CDR3 has 14 amino acids. The V gene lost 0 bases and the J gene lost 5 bases, with 12 bases spanning the gap. CDR3 bases: TGTGCCAGCAGCTTGGCCCGGGAGAAGGACGAGCAGTACTTC. As protein: CASSLAREKDEQYF. The entire variable domain, with the rest obtained from reference TRBV5-4 and TRBJ2-7, is as follows: ETGVTQSPTHLIKTRGQQVTLRCSSQSGHNTVSWYQQALGQGPQFIFQYYREEENGRGNFPPRFSGLQFPNYSSELNVNALELDDSALYLCASSLAREKDEQYFGPGTRLTVT.

The chain carries TRBV7-2 and TRBJ1-2; 8 nucleotides match TRBD1. Losses at the gene ends were 5 bases for V and 6 bases for J; bases not matched to a gene: 14. From germline, CDR1 is SGHTA and CDR2 FQGNSA. This CDR3 spans 16 amino acids. The CDR3 coding sequence is TGTGCCAGCAGCCAAGTATTCCCGGGACAGGTTGATGGCTACACCTTC. Protein product: CASSQVFPGQVDGYTF.

The gene calls are TRBV9 and TRBJ2-1; 7 positions agree with TRBD2. The CDR3 loop spans 15 amino acids. From germline, CDR1 is SGDLS and CDR2 YYNGEE. V was clipped by 5 bases and J by 0 bases; unmatched bases: 5. CDR3 sequence: CASSSGPSSYNEQFF. CDR3 DNA sequence: TGTGCCAGCAGTAGCGGGCCTAGCTCCTACAATGAGCAGTTCTTC.

The chain carries TRBV6-6 and TRBJ2-2; D is perhaps TRBD2 (5 bases). The ends were cut back, 8 bases at V and 0 bases at J, with 7 bases in the middle. The germline V gene encodes CDR1 MNHNY and CDR2 SVGAGI (reference sequence). The CDR3 sequence is 13 residues long. CDR3 nucleotides: TGTGCCAGCTTGAGGGCGAACACCGGGGAGCTGTTTTTT. Encoded protein: CASLRANTGELFF.

The rearrangement links TRBV7-8 to TRBJ1-1, with D unresolved. CDR3 size: 14 residues. V lost 1 base to trimming and J lost 4 bases, with 10 bases between them. CDR1 and CDR2 from the germline V gene are SGHVS and FQNEAQ. The DNA of the CDR3 is TGTGCCAGCAGCTTAGTTCAGGTTCCCACTGAAGCTTTCTTT. This sequence encodes CASSLVQVPTEAFF.

This clone appeared a few times. This chain connects TRBV7-9 to TRBJ1-2; 10 nucleotides line up with TRBD1. The CDR3 spans 13 residues. Trimming removed 1 base from V and 13 bases from J; junction bases left unmatched: 6. Germline V gives CDR1 SEHNR, CDR2 FQNEAQ (reference sequence). CDR3 bases: TGTGCCAGCAGCTTAGGACAGGGGGCGCGGGTCACCTTC. Translating it yields CASSLGQGARVTF.

The rearrangement uses TRBV2 and TRBJ2-1; TRBD2 might be the D (7 bases). Germline values: CDR1 SNHLY, CDR2 FYNNEI. The CDR3 runs 15 residues. Trimming shortened V by 8 bases and J by 2 bases, and 16 bases separated the two germline ends. CDR3 sequence: CASAEGGLTYNEQFF. For the CDR3, the DNA is TGTGCCAGCGCCGAGGGGGGGTTGACCTACAATGAGCAGTTCTTC.

The chain employs TRBV7-2 and TRBJ2-3; 9 bases align to TRBD2. The CDR3 is made up of 16 amino acids. V shed 0 bases and J 5 bases; nucleotides not matched to a gene: 6. Germline V gives CDR1 SGHTA, CDR2 FQGNSA. The CDR3 nucleotides read TGTGCCAGCAGCTTAGCGCATAGCGGGAGCGGAGATACGCAGTATTTT. Its protein is CASSLAHSGSGDTQYF.

The chain combines TRBV7-2 with TRBJ2-6; D is unclear. CDR3 size: 15 residues. The germline V gene encodes CDR1 SGHTA and CDR2 FQGNSA. Between the trimmed V and J ends, which lost 3 bases and 2 bases, there was a span of 8 bases. CDR3 protein: CASSLAHAGANVLTF. CDR3 in DNA: TGTGCCAGCAGCTTGGCTCATGCTGGGGCCAACGTCCTGACTTTC.

The rearrangement uses TRBV19 and TRBJ1-5, with TRBD1 matching 7 bases. CDR3 length: 18 residues. V lost 5 bases to trimming and J lost 5 bases; unmatched junction nucleotides: 18. From germline, CDR1 is LNHDA and CDR2 SQIVND (reference sequence). CDR3 region: CASSPTGETLVGHQPQHF. CDR3 bases: TGTGCCAGTAGTCCTACAGGGGAGACATTGGTGGGTCATCAGCCCCAGCATTTT.

This rearrangement joins TRBV5-1 to TRBJ2-2; tentatively, D is TRBD1 (5 bases). The V end was cut by 4 bases, the J end by 5 bases, with 9 bases between. This CDR3 region has 13 residues. Germline loops: CDR1 SGHRS, CDR2 YFSETQ. CDR3 sequence reads: CASSTTETGELFF. The DNA for the CDR3 is TGCGCCAGCAGCACGACAGAGACCGGGGAGCTGTTTTTT.

This chain uses TRBV7-8 with TRBJ1-1; D might be TRBD1 (5 bases). Germline lookup yields CDR1 SGHVS and CDR2 FQNEAQ. The CDR3 totals 16 residues. Trimming took 1 base from V and 2 from J, leaving 14 bases between them. For the CDR3, the DNA is TGTGCCAGCAGCTTAGGGGCTGGTAGGGGTAACACTGAAGCTTTCTTT. The encoded protein is CASSLGAGRGNTEAFF.

The chain has TRBV15 and TRBJ2-1; a weak D match, TRBD2 (6 bases). Trimming stripped 8 bases from V and 0 bases from J, with 14 bases between. CDR1 and CDR2 (germline): LNHNV, YYDKDF (reference sequence). This CDR3 is built from 15 residues. DNA of the CDR3: TGTGCCACCGGACTAACACTTAGCTCCTACAATGAGCAGTTCTTC. Amino acid sequence: CATGLTLSSYNEQFF. Supplemented by reference TRBV15 and TRBJ2-1, the full variable domain reads DAMVIQNPRYQVTQFGKPVTLSCSQTLNHNVMYWYQQKSSQAPKLLFHYYDKDFNNEADTPDNFQSRRPNTSFCFLDIRSPGLGDTAMYLCATGLTLSSYNEQFFGPGTRLTVL.